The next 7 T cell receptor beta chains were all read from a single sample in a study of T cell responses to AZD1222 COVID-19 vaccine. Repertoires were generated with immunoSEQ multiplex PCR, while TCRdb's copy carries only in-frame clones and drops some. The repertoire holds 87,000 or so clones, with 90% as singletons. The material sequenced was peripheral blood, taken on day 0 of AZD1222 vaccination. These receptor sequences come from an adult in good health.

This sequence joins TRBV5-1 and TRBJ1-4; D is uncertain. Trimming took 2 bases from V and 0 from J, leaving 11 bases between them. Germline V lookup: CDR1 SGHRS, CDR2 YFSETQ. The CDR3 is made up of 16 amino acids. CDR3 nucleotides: TGCGCCAGCAGCTTCGGCCAGTCTGCAACTAATGAAAAACTGTTTTTT. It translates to CASSFGQSATNEKLFF.

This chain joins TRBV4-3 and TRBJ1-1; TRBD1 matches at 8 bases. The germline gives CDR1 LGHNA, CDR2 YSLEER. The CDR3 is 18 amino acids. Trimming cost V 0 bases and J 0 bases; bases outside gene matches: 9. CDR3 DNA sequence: TGCGCCAGCAGCCAAGATGAGAGGACAGGGTTCCTGAACACTGAAGCTTTCTTT. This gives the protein CASSQDERTGFLNTEAFF.

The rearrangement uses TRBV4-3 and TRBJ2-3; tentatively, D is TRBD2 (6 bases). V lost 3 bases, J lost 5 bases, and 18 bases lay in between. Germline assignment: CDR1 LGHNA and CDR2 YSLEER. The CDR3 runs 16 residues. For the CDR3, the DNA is TGCGCCAGCAGCCAGGGGACTTTGGGGCTTTTAGATACGCAGTATTTT. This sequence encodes CASSQGTLGLLDTQYF.

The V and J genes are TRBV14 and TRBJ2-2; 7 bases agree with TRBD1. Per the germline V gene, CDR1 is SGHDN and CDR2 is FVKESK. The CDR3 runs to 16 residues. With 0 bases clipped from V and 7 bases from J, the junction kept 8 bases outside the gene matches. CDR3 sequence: CASSQDIPTGSGELFF. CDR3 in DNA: TGTGCCAGCAGCCAAGATATCCCGACAGGGAGCGGGGAGCTGTTTTTT.

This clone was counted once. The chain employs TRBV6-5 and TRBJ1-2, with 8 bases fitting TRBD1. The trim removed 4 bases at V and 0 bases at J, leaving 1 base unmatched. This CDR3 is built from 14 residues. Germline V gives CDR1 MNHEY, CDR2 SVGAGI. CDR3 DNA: TGTGCCAGCAGTTGGACAGGGACTAACTATGGCTACACCTTC. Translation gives CASSWTGTNYGYTF.

DNA for the CDR3: TGTGCCAGCAGTCCTCAGACCCATGTCCCTGAAGCTTTCTTT. Translating gives CASSPQTHVPEAFF. The genes are TRBV28 and TRBJ1-1, with D unresolved. CDR1 and CDR2 (germline): MDHEN, SYDVKM. The CDR3 loop spans 14 amino acids. The V gene lost 5 bases and the J gene lost 6 bases, with 16 bases spanning the gap.

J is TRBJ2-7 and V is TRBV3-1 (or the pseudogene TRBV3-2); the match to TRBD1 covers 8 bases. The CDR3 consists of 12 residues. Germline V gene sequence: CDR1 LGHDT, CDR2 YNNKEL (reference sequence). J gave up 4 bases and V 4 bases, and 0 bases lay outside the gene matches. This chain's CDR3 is CASSRQGYEQYF. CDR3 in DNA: TGTGCCAGCAGCCGACAGGGGTACGAGCAGTACTTC.